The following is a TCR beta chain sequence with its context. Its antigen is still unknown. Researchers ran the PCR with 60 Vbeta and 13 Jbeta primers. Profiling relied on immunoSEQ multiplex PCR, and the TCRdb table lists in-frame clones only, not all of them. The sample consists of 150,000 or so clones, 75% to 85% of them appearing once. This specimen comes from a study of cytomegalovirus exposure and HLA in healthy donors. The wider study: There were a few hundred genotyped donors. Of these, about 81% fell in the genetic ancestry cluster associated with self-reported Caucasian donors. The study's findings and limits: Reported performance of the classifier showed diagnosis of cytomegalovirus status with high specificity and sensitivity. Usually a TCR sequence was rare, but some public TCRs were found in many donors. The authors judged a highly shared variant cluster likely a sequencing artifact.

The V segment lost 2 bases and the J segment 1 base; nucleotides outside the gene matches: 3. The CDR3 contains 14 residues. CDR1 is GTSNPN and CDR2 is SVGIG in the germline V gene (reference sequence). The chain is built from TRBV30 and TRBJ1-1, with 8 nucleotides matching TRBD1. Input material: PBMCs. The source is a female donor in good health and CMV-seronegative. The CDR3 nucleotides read TGTGCCTGGAGTCTTGGACAGGGGAACACTGAAGCTTTCTTT. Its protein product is CAWSLGQGNTEAFF. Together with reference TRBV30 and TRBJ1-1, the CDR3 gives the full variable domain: SQTIHQWPATLVQPVGSPLSLECTVEGTSNPNLYWYRQAAGRGLQLLFYSVGIGQISSEVPQNLSASRPQDRQFILSSKKLLLSDSGFYLCAWSLGQGNTEAFFGQGTRLTVV.